This T cell receptor (beta chain) was captured by sequencing in a study of CD8 T cells in cerebrospinal fluid in Alzheimer's disease. TCRdb reanalyzed the 10x single-cell sequencing reads, giving one entry per CDR3 protein sequence and no DNA. The sample has hundreds of distinct CDR3 sequences, and its top ten clones hold 33%. This clonotype is labeled medium-sized based on frequency. This sequence was found in a human donor with Alzheimer's disease. The specimen sequenced was cerebrospinal fluid.

CDR3 region: CASIQGVSYNEQFF. The chain carries TRBV12-3 or TRBV12-4 and TRBJ2-1; TCRdb names TRBD1, which stays unverified in the absence of DNA. The length of the CDR3 is 14 residues.